This section outlines one TCR beta chain sequence together with its context. The planned depth of sequencing spanned 1 in 200,000 to 1 in 1 million T cells. TCRdb's table, derived via immunoSEQ multiplex PCR, lists solely in-frame clones and lacks some. The sample carries approximately 100,000 clones, 50% to 65% recorded once. Genomic DNA in a quantity of around 2 micrograms was derived from cryopreserved PBMCs for TCR beta libraries. The source of the sample is a study of cytotoxic CD8 clonotypes in ibrutinib-treated CLL. Study overall: Within the patient group, under 12 were relapsed/refractory and roughly 16 treatment-naive, and 17 to 18 were IGHV unmutated. Productive templates per sample averaged approximately 250,000; productive rearrangements, 80,000 to 95,000.

V was cut by 4 bases and J by 0 bases, with 13 bases left in between. CDR3 size: 16 residues. Per the germline V gene, CDR1 is SGHRS and CDR2 is YFSETQ. The material was PBMCs, obtained after 24 months of ibrutinib treatment. This receptor was taken from a human donor with chronic lymphocytic leukemia. The V call is TRBV5-1, the J call TRBJ1-4, with D uncertain. The CDR3: CASSPGAGATNEKLFF. For the CDR3, the DNA is TGCGCCAGCAGCCCTGGCGCGGGTGCAACTAATGAAAAACTGTTTTTT.